In this sample, the clone carrying this T cell receptor beta chain turned up many times. Its specificity is unknown. The entry originates in a study of T cell repertoires in cytomegalovirus infection. Looking at the study overall: Both CMV infection and a matching HLA type were indicated by public TCR beta signatures.

From the reads, TCRdb called clonotypes with MiXCR, one entry per CDR3 protein. The sample consists of under 90,000 distinct CDR3 sequences, under 25% of them appearing once. Study conclusions and caveats: Clonotype analysis showed dominance of the ex vivo response by HLA-C-restricted CMV-specific TCR beta clonotypes.

Unmatched junction bases numbered 8, after V lost 3 bases and J lost 10 bases. Germline V gives CDR1 MNHEY, CDR2 SVGAGI. The CDR3 runs to 15 residues. The receptor comes from a human donor in good health (CMV status not recorded). Some clones in this sample may be carry-over from other donors' samples. The genes are TRBV6-5 and TRBJ1-6; TRBD1 matches 8 bases. The sample consisted of PBMCs, sequenced either directly or after in vitro stimulation (not recorded which). The CDR3 spells CASSYSTGDLSPLHF. The CDR3 nucleotides are TGTGCCAGCAGTTATTCGACAGGGGATTTATCACCCCTCCACTTT.